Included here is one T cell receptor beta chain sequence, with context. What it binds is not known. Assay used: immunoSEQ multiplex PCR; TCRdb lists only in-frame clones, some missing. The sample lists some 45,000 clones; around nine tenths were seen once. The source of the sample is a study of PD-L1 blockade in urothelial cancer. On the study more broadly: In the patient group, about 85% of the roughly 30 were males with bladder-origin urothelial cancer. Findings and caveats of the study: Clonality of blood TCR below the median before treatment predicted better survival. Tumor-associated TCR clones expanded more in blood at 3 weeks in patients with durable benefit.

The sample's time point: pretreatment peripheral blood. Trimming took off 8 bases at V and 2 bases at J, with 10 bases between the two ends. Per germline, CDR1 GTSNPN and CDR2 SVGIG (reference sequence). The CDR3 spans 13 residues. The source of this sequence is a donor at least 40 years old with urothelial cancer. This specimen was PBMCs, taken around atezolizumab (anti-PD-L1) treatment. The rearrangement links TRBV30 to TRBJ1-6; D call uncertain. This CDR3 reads CAGHPTYNSPLHF. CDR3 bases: TGTGCCGGCCATCCCACCTATAATTCACCCCTCCACTTT.